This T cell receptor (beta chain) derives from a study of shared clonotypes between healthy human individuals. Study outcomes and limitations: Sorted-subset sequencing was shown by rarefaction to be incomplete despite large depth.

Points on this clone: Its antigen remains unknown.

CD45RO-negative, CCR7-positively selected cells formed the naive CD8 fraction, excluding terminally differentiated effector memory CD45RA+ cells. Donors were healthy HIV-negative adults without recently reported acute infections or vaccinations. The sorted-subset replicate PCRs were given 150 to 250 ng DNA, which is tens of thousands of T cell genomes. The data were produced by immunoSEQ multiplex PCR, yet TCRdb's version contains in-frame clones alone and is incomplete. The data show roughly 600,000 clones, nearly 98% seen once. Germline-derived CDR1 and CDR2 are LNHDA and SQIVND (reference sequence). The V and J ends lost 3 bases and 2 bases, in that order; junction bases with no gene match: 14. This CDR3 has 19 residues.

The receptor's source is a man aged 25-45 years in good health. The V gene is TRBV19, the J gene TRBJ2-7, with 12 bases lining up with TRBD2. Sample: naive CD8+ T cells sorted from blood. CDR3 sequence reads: CASSIGADLAGGPPYEQYF. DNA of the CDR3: TGTGCCAGTAGTATTGGGGCCGACCTAGCGGGAGGGCCCCCCTACGAGCAGTACTTC. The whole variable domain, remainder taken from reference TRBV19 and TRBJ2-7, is DGGITQSPKYLFRKEGQNVTLSCEQNLNHDAMYWYRQDPGQGLRLIYYSQIVNDFQKGDIAEGYSVSREKKESFPLTVTSAQKNPTAFYLCASSIGADLAGGPPYEQYFGPGTRLTVT.